These 13 T cell receptor beta chains originate from one sample sequenced in a study of cytomegalovirus exposure and HLA in healthy donors. PCR primers comprised 60 Vbeta and 13 Jbeta primers. The table came from immunoSEQ multiplex PCR; TCRdb's copy has only in-frame clones and leaves some out. The sample consists of about 190,000 clones, 75% to 90% of them appearing once. The specimen was PBMCs. These receptor sequences come from a man in his forties in good health and CMV-seropositive.

V usage is TRBV7-9 and J usage is TRBJ2-1, with 8 bases matching TRBD1. With 5 bases clipped from V and 6 bases from J, the junction kept 3 bases outside the gene matches. The CDR3 runs 13 residues. Germline V gives CDR1 SEHNR, CDR2 FQNEAQ (reference sequence). The CDR3 here is CASSKGQGNEQFF. The CDR3 nucleotides are TGTGCCAGCAGCAAAGGACAGGGCAATGAGCAGTTCTTC.

The chain couples TRBV6-6 to TRBJ2-7; 10 bases agree with TRBD2. The CDR3 contains 14 residues. Germline values: CDR1 MNHNY, CDR2 SVGAGI (reference sequence). V gave up 7 bases and J gave up 4 bases; unmatched junction bases: 7. In DNA, the CDR3 is TGTGCCAGCATTGGAAGCGGGGGGGAATACGAGCAGTACTTC. Translated, it gives CASIGSGGEYEQYF.

The chain links TRBV7-2 to TRBJ1-2, with TRBD1 matching 7 bases. The CDR3 loop spans 16 amino acids. Germline V gene data show CDR1 as SGHTA and CDR2 as FQGNSA. J lost 4 bases, V lost 7 bases, and 15 bases had no gene match. DNA of the CDR3: TGTGCCAGCACTAGGATCCCCTCGGACAGGACCTATGGCTACACCTTC. It translates to CASTRIPSDRTYGYTF.

V usage is TRBV30 and J usage is TRBJ2-7, with D perhaps matching TRBD1 (8 bases). Trimming left V 2 bases short and J 1 base short, with 12 bases between. The CDR3 has 14 amino acids. CDR1 GTSNPN and CDR2 SVGIG come from the germline V gene (reference sequence). This CDR3 is CAWSTGGASYEQYF. In nucleotides, the CDR3 is TGTGCCTGGAGTACAGGGGGGGCTTCCTACGAGCAGTACTTC.

The V gene is TRBV4-3, the J gene TRBJ2-2; 10 nucleotides match TRBD2. Germline V gives CDR1 LGHNA, CDR2 YSLEER. This CDR3 has 15 amino acids. V lost 3 bases, J lost 7 bases, and 5 bases stayed unmatched. CDR3: CASSQGLANGGELFF. CDR3 DNA: TGCGCCAGCAGCCAGGGACTAGCGAATGGCGGGGAGCTGTTTTTT.

The chain links TRBV2 to TRBJ2-3, with 11 bases fitting TRBD1. This CDR3 has 16 amino acids. Trimming removed 8 bases from V and 4 bases from J; junction bases left unmatched: 11. CDR1 and CDR2 (germline): SNHLY, FYNNEI. CDR3 nucleotides: TGTGCCAGCCGACAGGGACAGGGGGTCCCCGCAGATACGCAGTATTTT. Protein: CASRQGQGVPADTQYF.

This clone appeared a single time. The chain recombines TRBV30 with TRBJ1-5, with D hard to call. Germline loops: CDR1 GTSNPN, CDR2 SVGIG (reference sequence). Trimming removed 4 bases at V and 2 bases at J, with 9 bases between. The CDR3 sequence is 13 residues long. The CDR3 region has the DNA TGTGCCTGGATGGACGGGGGCAATCAGCCCCAGCATTTT. Amino acids: CAWMDGGNQPQHF.

V usage is TRBV4-3 and J usage is TRBJ2-1, with 10 bases fitting TRBD2. This CDR3 region has 19 residues. Germline V gene sequence: CDR1 LGHNA, CDR2 YSLEER. With V trimmed by 1 base and J by 1 base, 10 bases remained unmatched. Here the CDR3 reads CASSQARLRSGGSYNEQFF. The CDR3 DNA reads as TGCGCCAGCAGCCAAGCACGCCTCCGTAGCGGGGGGTCCTACAATGAGCAGTTCTTC.

This clone has just a few counts. This chain uses TRBV12-5 with TRBJ1-5; D remains ambiguous. The CDR3 loop spans 12 amino acids. V was trimmed by 4 bases and J by 4 bases, leaving 5 bases between them. The germline gives CDR1 LGHNT, CDR2 FRNRAP. The CDR3 DNA reads TGTGCTAGTGGTTCGACTAATCAGCCCCAGCATTTT. As protein: CASGSTNQPQHF.

The V and J genes are TRBV7-2 and TRBJ2-2; the match to TRBD1 covers 7 bases. This CDR3 spans 16 amino acids. The V gene end was trimmed by 1 base and the J gene end by 6 bases; junction bases not matched to a gene: 8. From germline, CDR1 is SGHTA and CDR2 FQGNSA. CDR3 residues: CASSLGEGGWAGELFF. CDR3 DNA sequence: TGTGCCAGCAGCTTAGGAGAAGGGGGCTGGGCCGGGGAGCTGTTTTTT.

This chain connects TRBV25-1 to TRBJ2-5; 10 positions match TRBD1. CDR1 is MGHDK and CDR2 is SYGVNS in the germline V gene. CDR3 length: 16 amino acids. Trimming cost V 2 bases and J 5 bases; bases outside gene matches: 8. CDR3 coding DNA: TGTGCCAGCAGTGAAATGGGACAGGGGTTGGGGGAGACCCAGTACTTC. As protein: CASSEMGQGLGETQYF.

In its sample, this clone was seen a few times. The rearrangement links TRBV4-3 to TRBJ2-3; D unclear. The CDR3 runs to 13 residues. V was trimmed by 4 bases and J by 0 bases, leaving 5 bases between them. Germline CDR1 reads LGHNA; CDR2 reads YSLEER. The CDR3 loop is CASSRLSTDTQYF. The CDR3, as DNA: TGCGCCAGCAGCCGTCTGAGCACAGATACGCAGTATTTT.

The V gene is TRBV5-4, the J gene TRBJ2-7; 8 bases map to TRBD2. The CDR3 runs to 15 residues. Germline trimming cut 0 bases from V and 3 bases from J; bases unmatched to any gene: 5. Germline-derived CDR1 and CDR2 are SGHNT and YYREEE (reference sequence). DNA of the CDR3: TGTGCCAGCAGCTTGGCCGGGGGACTAGTCTACGAGCAGTACTTC. This sequence encodes CASSLAGGLVYEQYF.